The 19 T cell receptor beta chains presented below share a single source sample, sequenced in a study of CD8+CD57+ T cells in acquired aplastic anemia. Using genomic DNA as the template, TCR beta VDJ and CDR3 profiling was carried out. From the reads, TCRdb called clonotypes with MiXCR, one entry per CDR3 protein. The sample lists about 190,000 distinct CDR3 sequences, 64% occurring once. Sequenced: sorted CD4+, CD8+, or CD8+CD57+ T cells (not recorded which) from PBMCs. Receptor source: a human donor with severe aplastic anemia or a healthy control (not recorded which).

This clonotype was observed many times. As DNA, the CDR3 is TGTGCCAGCAGCCCCTGGGCGGGGGTGGTAGAGACCCAGTACTTC. Protein product: CASSPWAGVVETQYF. V and J are TRBV6-5 and TRBJ2-5; TRBD2 matches 7 bases. There are 15 residues in the CDR3. V lost 6 bases to trimming and J lost 4 bases; unmatched junction nucleotides: 11. Germline-derived CDR1 and CDR2 are MNHEY and SVGAGI.

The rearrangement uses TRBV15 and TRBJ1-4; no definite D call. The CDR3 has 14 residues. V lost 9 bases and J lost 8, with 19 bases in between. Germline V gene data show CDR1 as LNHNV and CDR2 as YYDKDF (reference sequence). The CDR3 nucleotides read TGTGCCACTAGCTTGAACTTATTCAGCGAAAAACTGTTTTTT. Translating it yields CATSLNLFSEKLFF.

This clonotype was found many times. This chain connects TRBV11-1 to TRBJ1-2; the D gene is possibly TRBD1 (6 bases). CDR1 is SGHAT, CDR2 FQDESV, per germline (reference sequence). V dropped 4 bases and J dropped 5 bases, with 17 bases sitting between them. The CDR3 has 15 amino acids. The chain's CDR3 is CASSSRQGRLYGYTF. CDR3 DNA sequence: TGTGCCAGCAGCTCTCGTCAGGGGCGATTATATGGCTACACCTTC. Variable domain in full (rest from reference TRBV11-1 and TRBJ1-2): EAEVAQSPRYKITEKSQAVAFWCDPISGHATLYWYRQILGQGPELLVQFQDESVVDDSQLPKDRFSAERLKGVDSTLKIQPAELGDSAMYLCASSSRQGRLYGYTFGSGTRLTVV.

The CDR3 reads CSGWTGVSYEQYF. CDR3 sequence (DNA): TGCAGCGGATGGACAGGGGTCTCCTACGAGCAGTACTTC. This chain joins TRBV29-1 and TRBJ2-7; 9 nucleotides align to TRBD1. V shed 7 bases, J shed 0 bases, and the junction held 4 bases outside the gene matches. The CDR3 is 13 amino acids. Germline V gene lookup returns CDR1 SQVTM and CDR2 ANQGSEA.

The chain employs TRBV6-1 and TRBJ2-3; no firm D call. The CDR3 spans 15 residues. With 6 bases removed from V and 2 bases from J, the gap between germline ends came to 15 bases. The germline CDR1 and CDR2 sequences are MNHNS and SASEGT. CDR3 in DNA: TGTGCCAGCAGACACGAAAAGACGGACACAGATACGCAGTATTTT. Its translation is CASRHEKTDTDTQYF.

The CDR3 sequence is CASSQEGSGAETNYGYTF. DNA of the CDR3: TGTGCCAGCAGCCAAGAAGGTAGCGGGGCAGAGACTAACTATGGCTACACCTTC. The chain employs TRBV9 and TRBJ1-2; a weak D match, TRBD1 (5 bases). The V gene lost 4 bases and the J gene lost 0 bases, with 22 bases spanning the gap. The CDR3 sequence is 18 residues long. Germline CDR1 reads SGDLS; CDR2 reads YYNGEE.

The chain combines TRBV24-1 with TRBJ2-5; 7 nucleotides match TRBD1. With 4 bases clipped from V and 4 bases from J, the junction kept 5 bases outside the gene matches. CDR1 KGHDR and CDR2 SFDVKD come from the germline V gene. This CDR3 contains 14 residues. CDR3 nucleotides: TGTGCCACCAGTGACCCGGACAGGCCAGAGACCCAGTACTTC. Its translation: CATSDPDRPETQYF.

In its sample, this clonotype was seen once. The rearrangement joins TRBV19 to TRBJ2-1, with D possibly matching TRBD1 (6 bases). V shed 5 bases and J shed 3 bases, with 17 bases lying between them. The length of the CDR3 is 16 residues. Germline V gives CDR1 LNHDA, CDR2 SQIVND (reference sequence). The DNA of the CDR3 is TGTGCCAGTAGTCTTGTGGGACACCCCTTCTACAATGAGCAGTTCTTC. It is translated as CASSLVGHPFYNEQFF.

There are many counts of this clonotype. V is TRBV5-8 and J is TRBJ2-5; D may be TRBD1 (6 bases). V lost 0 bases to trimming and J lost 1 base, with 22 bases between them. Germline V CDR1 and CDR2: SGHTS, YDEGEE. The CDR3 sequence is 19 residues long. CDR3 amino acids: CASSLGLGRGLDRQETQYF. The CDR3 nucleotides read TGTGCCAGCAGCTTGGGCCTGGGCAGGGGCCTGGACCGCCAAGAGACCCAGTACTTC.

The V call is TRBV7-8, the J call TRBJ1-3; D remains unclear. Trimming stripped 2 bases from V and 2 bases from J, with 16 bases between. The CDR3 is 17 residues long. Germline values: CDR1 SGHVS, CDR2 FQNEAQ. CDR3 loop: CASSLFPERGTGNTIYF. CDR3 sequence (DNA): TGTGCCAGCAGCTTATTTCCGGAAAGAGGAACTGGAAACACCATATATTTT.

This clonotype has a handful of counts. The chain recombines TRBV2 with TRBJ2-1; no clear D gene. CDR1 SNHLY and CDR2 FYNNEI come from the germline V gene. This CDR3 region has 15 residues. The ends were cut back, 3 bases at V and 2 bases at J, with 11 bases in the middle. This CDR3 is CASSEGWAAYNEQFF. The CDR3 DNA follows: TGTGCCAGCAGTGAGGGGTGGGCAGCCTACAATGAGCAGTTCTTC. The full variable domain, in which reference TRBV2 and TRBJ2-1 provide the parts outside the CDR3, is EPEVTQTPSHQVTQMGQEVILRCVPISNHLYFYWYRQILGQKVEFLVSFYNNEISEKSEIFDDQFSVERPDGSNFTLKIRSTKLEDSAMYFCASSEGWAAYNEQFFGPGTRLTVL.

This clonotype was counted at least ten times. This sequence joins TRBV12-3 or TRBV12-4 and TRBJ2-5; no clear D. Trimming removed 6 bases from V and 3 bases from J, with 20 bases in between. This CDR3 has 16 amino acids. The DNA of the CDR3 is TGTGCCAGCAGCCGATGGGCTGGGCAGGTAGAAGAGACCCAGTACTTC. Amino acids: CASSRWAGQVEETQYF.

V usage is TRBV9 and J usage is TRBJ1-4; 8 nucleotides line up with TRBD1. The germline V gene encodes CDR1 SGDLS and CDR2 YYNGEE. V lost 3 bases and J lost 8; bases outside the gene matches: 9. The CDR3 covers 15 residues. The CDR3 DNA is TGTGCCAGCAGCGGATGGACAGGGTTGAAAGAAAAACTGTTTTTT. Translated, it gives CASSGWTGLKEKLFF.

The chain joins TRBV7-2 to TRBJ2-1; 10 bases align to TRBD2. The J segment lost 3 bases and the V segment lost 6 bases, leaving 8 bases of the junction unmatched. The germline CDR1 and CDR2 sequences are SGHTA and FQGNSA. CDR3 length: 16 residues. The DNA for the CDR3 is TGTGCCAGCAGAACCTCGTGGACTAGCGGCTACAATGAGCAGTTCTTC. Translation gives CASRTSWTSGYNEQFF.

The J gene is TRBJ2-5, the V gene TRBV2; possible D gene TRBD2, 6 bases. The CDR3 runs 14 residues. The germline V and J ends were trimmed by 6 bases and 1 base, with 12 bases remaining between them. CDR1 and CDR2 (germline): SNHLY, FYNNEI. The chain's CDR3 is CASRGGLSQETQYF. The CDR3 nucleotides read TGTGCCAGCAGGGGAGGACTAAGCCAAGAGACCCAGTACTTC.

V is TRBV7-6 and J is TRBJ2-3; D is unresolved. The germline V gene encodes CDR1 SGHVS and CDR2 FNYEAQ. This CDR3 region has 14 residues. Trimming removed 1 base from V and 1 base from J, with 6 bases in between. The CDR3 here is CASSLGVGTDTQYF. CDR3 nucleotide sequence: TGTGCCAGCAGCTTAGGGGTAGGCACAGATACGCAGTATTTT.

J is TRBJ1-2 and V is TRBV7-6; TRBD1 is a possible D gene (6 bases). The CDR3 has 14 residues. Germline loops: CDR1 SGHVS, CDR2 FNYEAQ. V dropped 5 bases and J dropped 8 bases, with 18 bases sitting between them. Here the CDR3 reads CASSDSRDRHGYTF. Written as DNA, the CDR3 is TGTGCCAGCAGCGACTCGAGAGACAGGCACGGCTACACCTTC. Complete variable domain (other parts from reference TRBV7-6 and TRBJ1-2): GAGVSQSPRYKVTKRGQDVALRCDPISGHVSLYWYRQALGQGPEFLTYFNYEAQQDKSGLPNDRFSAERPEGSISTLTIQRTEQRDSAMYRCASSDSRDRHGYTFGSGTRLTVV.

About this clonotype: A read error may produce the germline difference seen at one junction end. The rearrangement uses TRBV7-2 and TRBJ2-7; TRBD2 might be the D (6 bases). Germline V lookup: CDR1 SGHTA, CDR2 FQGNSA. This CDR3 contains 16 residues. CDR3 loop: CASSLAGSPGSYEQYF. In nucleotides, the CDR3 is TGCGCCAGCAGCTTGGCCGGGAGTCCCGGGAGTTACGAGCAGTACTTC.

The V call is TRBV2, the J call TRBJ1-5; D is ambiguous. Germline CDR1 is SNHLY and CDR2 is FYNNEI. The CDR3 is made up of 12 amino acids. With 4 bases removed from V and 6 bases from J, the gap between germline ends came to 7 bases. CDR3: CASSVDVQPQHF. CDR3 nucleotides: TGTGCCAGCAGTGTTGATGTTCAGCCCCAGCATTTT. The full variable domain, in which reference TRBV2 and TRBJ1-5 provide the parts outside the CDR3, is EPEVTQTPSHQVTQMGQEVILRCVPISNHLYFYWYRQILGQKVEFLVSFYNNEISEKSEIFDDQFSVERPDGSNFTLKIRSTKLEDSAMYFCASSVDVQPQHFGDGTRLSIL.